This T cell receptor beta chain was sequenced during a study of cytomegalovirus exposure and HLA in healthy donors. General study points: A later analysis linked a missense variant in DCLRE1C to the trimming of TCR beta V and J genes.

A remark on this clone: Its antigen remains unknown.

PCR was performed using 60 Vbeta and 13 Jbeta primers. Profiled with immunoSEQ multiplex PCR; TCRdb holds only in-frame clones, not every one. The table records 100,000 to 150,000 clones, just under 85% of them present only once. Input material: PBMCs. This clonotype originated in a boy younger than 10 in good health and CMV-seronegative.

The CDR3 sequence: CASSYGSSAGELFF. CDR3 coding DNA: TGTGCCAGCAGTTACGGGTCTTCTGCCGGGGAGCTGTTTTTT. J is TRBJ2-2 and V is TRBV27; D not certain. V dropped 4 bases and J dropped 6 bases, with 12 bases sitting between them. The CDR3 is made up of 14 amino acids. Germline V gene sequence: CDR1 MNHEY, CDR2 SMNVEV (reference sequence).